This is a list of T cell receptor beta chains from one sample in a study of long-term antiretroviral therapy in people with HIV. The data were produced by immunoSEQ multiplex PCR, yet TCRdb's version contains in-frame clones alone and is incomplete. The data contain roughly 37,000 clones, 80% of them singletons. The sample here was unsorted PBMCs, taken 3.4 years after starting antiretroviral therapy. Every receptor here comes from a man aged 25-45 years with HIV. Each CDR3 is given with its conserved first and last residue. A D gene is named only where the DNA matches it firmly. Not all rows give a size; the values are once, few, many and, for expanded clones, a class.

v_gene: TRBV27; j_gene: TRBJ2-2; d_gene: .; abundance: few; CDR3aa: CASSHGTGNTGELFF; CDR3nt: TGTGCCAGCAGTCATGGGACGGGGAACACCGGGGAGCTGTTTTTT
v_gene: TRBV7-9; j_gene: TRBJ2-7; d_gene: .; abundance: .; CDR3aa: CASSPQGTYEQYF; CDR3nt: TGTGCCAGCAGCCCGCAGGGAACCTACGAGCAGTACTTC
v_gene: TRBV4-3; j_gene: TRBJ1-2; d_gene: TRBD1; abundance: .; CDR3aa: CASSQTGVSGYTF; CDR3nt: TGCGCCAGCAGCCAAACAGGGGTTTCTGGCTACACCTTC
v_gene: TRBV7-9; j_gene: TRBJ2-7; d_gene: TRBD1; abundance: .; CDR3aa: CASSRPGQNYEQYF; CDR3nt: TGTGCCAGCAGTCGACCGGGACAGAACTACGAGCAGTACTTC
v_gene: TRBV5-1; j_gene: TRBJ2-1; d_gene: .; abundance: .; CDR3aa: CASSLSVQSSYNEQFF; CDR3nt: TGCGCCAGCAGCTTGTCCGTCCAGAGCTCCTACAATGAGCAGTTCTTC
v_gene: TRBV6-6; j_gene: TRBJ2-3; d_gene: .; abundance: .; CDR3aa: CASSTGTSPTDTQYF; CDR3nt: TGTGCCAGCAGTACCGGGACCTCCCCCACAGATACGCAGTATTTT
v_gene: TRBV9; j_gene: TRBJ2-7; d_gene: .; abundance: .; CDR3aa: CASSSREGGGGEQYF; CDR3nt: TGTGCCAGCAGCTCCCGTGAGGGCGGAGGAGGCGAGCAGTACTTC
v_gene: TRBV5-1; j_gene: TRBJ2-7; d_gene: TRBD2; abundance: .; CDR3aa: CASSLGLAERGDEQYF; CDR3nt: TGCGCCAGCAGCTTGGGACTAGCGGAGAGAGGGGATGAGCAGTACTTC
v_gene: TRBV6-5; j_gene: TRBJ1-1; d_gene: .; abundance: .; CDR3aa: CASRSSVKAFF; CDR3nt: TGTGCCAGCAGGTCCTCGGTGAAGGCTTTCTTT
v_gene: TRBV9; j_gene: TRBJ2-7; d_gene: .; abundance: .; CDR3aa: CASSVGQSSYEQYF; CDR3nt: TGTGCCAGCAGCGTAGGACAGAGCTCCTACGAGCAGTACTTC
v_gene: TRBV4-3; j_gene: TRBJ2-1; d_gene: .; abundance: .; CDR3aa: CASSQDEGGNEQFF; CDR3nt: TGCGCCAGCAGCCAAGACGAGGGGGGCAATGAGCAGTTCTTC
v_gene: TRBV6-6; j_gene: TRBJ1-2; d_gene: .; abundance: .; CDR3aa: CASSSLTGSDGYTF; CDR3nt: TGTGCCAGCAGTTCCCTAACAGGGTCGGACGGCTACACCTTC
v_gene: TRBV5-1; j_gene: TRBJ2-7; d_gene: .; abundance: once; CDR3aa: CASSLAGTALNYEQYF; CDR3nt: TGCGCCAGCAGCTTGGCTGGGACGGCACTAAACTACGAGCAGTACTTC
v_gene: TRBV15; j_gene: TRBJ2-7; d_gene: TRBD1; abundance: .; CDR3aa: CATSRGLGQGTYEQYF; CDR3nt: TGTGCCACCAGCAGAGGACTGGGACAGGGAACGTACGAGCAGTACTTC
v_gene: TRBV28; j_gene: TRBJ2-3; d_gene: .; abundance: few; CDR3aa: CASNSASTDTQYF; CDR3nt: TGTGCCAGCAACAGCGCTAGCACAGATACGCAGTATTTT
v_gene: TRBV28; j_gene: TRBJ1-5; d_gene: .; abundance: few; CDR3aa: CATGQPQHF; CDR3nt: TGTGCCACGGGACAGCCCCAGCATTTT
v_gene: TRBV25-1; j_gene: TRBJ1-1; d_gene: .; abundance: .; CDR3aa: CASSGRRTNTEAFF; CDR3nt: TGTGCCAGCAGTGGGAGACGGACGAACACTGAAGCTTTCTTT
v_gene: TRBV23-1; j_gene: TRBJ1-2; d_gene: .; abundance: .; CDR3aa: CASSLKRRIRYGYTF; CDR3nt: TGCGCCAGCAGTCTAAAGCGGAGAATCCGCTATGGCTACACCTTC
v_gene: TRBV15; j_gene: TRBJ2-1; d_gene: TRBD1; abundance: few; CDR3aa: CATSRGGTGMNEQFF; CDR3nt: TGTGCCACCAGCAGAGGAGGGACAGGGATGAATGAGCAGTTCTTC
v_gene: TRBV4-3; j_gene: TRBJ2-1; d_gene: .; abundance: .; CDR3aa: CASSQDASGSYNEQFF; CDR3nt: TGCGCCAGCAGCCAAGATGCGAGCGGGTCCTACAATGAGCAGTTCTTC
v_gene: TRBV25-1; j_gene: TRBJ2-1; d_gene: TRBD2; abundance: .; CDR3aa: CASRTSGWNEQFF; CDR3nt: TGTGCCAGCAGGACTAGCGGGTGGAATGAGCAGTTCTTC
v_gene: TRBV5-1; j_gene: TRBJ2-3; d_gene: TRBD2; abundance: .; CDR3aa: CASSFGRGVADTQYF; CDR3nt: TGCGCCAGCAGCTTCGGCCGGGGGGTGGCGGATACGCAGTATTTT
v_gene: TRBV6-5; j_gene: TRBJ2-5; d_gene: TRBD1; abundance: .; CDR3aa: CASADRVETQYF; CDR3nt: TGTGCCAGCGCTGACAGGGTAGAGACCCAGTACTTC
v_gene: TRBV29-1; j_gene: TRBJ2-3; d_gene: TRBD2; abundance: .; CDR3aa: CSVALAGSTDTQYF; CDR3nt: TGCAGCGTTGCCCTAGCGGGTAGCACAGATACGCAGTATTTT
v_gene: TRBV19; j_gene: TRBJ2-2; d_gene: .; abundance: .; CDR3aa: CASSIETGELFF; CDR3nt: TGTGCCAGTAGTATAGAGACCGGGGAGCTGTTTTTT
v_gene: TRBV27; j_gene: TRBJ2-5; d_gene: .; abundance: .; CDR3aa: CASSWTQGSGQYF; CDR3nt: TGTGCCAGCAGTTGGACGCAGGGATCAGGCCAGTACTTC
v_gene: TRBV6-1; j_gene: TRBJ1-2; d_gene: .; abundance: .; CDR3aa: CASIYPSGENYGYTF; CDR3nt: TGTGCCAGTATTTACCCATCGGGTGAAAACTATGGCTACACCTTC
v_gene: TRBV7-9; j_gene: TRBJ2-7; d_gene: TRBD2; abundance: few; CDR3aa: CASDPGGGLPYEQYF; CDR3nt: TGTGCCAGCGACCCCGGCGGGGGGCTGCCCTACGAGCAGTACTTC
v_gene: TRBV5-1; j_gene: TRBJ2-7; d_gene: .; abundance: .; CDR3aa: CASRPEASSYEQYF; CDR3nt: TGCGCCAGCAGACCAGAGGCGAGCTCCTACGAGCAGTACTTC
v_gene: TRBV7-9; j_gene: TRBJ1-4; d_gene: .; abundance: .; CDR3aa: CASSLIVGPFNEKLFF; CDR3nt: TGTGCCAGCAGCTTAATCGTGGGCCCATTTAATGAAAAACTGTTTTTT
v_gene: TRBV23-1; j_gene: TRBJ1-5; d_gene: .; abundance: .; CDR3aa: CASSQFKKSSNQPQHF; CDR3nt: TGCGCCAGCAGTCAATTCAAGAAGTCCAGTAATCAGCCCCAGCATTTT
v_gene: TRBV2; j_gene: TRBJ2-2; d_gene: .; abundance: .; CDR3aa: CASSAVWPSNTGELFF; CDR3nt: TGTGCCAGCAGTGCGGTTTGGCCCTCGAACACCGGGGAGCTGTTTTTT